The 5 T cell receptor beta chains presented below share a single source sample, sequenced in a study of identical twins. TCRdb fed the 5' RACE reads into MiXCR, producing one record per CDR3 protein. The sample contains around 250,000 distinct CDR3 sequences, 5.5% to 7% of which appear only once. This sample was also put to use in a study of yellow fever vaccine responses in identical twins.

Specimen: memory (CD45RO+) T cells sorted from blood. Receptors were obtained from a woman younger than 35 in good health.

The table lists this clonotype with many counts. The rearrangement joins TRBV6-1 to TRBJ1-2; D gene uncertain. CDR1 and CDR2 (germline): MNHNS, SASEGT. The CDR3 consists of 16 residues. Trimming took 6 bases from V and 3 from J, leaving 20 bases between them. CDR3 nucleotide sequence: TGTGCCAGCAGCCCCTCGGTATCCACGGCGTACTATGGCTACACCTTC. This codes for CASSPSVSTAYYGYTF.

This clonotype was found many times. The chain is built from TRBV7-9 and TRBJ1-1; D may be TRBD1 (5 bases). Germline V CDR1 and CDR2: SEHNR, FQNEAQ (reference sequence). V gave up 1 base and J gave up 3 bases, with 18 bases separating them. This CDR3 is built from 17 residues. CDR3 DNA sequence: TGTGCCAGCAGCTTAGGTAGGCCTGGATGGGGGTACACTGAAGCTTTCTTT. It specifies CASSLGRPGWGYTEAFF.

This clonotype was picked up many times. The chain links TRBV6-4 to TRBJ2-2; 7 positions match TRBD1. Germline V lookup: CDR1 MRHNA, CDR2 SNTAGT. V lost 1 base and J lost 0; bases outside the gene matches: 5. The CDR3 contains 17 residues. The CDR3 is CASSDLEGGANTGELFF. The CDR3, as DNA: TGTGCCAGCAGTGACTTAGAAGGGGGCGCGAACACCGGGGAGCTGTTTTTT.

This chain links TRBV11-2 with TRBJ1-4; no clear D. CDR1 is SGHAT and CDR2 is FQNNGV in the germline V gene. This CDR3 is 17 amino acids long. The germline V and J ends were trimmed by 0 bases and 7 bases, with 18 bases remaining between them. The CDR3 sequence is CASSLDSMYSGSEKLFF. The CDR3 DNA follows: TGTGCCAGCAGCTTAGATAGTATGTATTCAGGCAGTGAAAAACTGTTTTTT. The full variable domain, completed using reference TRBV11-2 and TRBJ1-4, is EAGVAQSPRYKIIEKRQSVAFWCNPISGHATLYWYQQILGQGPKLLIQFQNNGVVDDSQLPKDRFSAERLKGVDSTLKIQPAKLEDSAVYLCASSLDSMYSGSEKLFFGSGTQLSVL.

There are a few counts of this clonotype. The chain has TRBV6-1 and TRBJ2-1; perhaps TRBD1 as D (6 bases). The CDR3 runs 14 residues. V shed 11 bases and J shed 12 bases, with 26 bases lying between them. Per the germline V gene, CDR1 is MNHNS and CDR2 is SASEGT. Here the CDR3 reads CAVTQGFPARWQFF. In DNA, the CDR3 is TGTGCCGTAACGCAGGGGTTCCCCGCTCGTTGGCAGTTCTTC.